This TCR beta chain was identified in a study of beta chain features in type 1 diabetes. Study conclusions and caveats: Researchers could not determine here whether HLA type influences TCRB rearrangement. Type 1 diabetes patients showed fewer insertions and more deletions at VDJ junctions. Significant though moderate, a shortening of TCRB CDR3s appeared in all four CD4+ subsets of Type 1 diabetes patients.

Expressed TCRB transcripts were sequenced after all isolated RNA was converted to cDNA. An average of approximately 3.4 million reads was obtained for naive, central memory and regulatory T cell samples. Method: immunoSEQ multiplex PCR; TCRdb's copy keeps in-frame clones and lacks some. The table has 250,000 to 350,000 clones, about 15% seen once. The germline V gene has CDR1 SGHNT and CDR2 YYREEE (reference sequence). The length of the CDR3 is 15 residues. V dropped 0 bases and J dropped 9 bases, with 16 bases sitting between them. CD4+ cells of the naive, central memory, regulatory and stem cell-like memory types were sorted via CD45RO/CCR7/CD25/CD127/CD95/CD27. A word on this clone: What it binds is not known.

J is TRBJ2-1 and V is TRBV5-4, with D possibly being TRBD1 (6 bases). This receptor was taken from a man in his late teens or twenties with type 1 diabetes. The sample was naive CD4+ T cells from blood. CDR3 bases: TGTGCCAGCAGCTTGGGAGGGGGATCTTTGGGTGAGCAGTTCTTC. Protein product: CASSLGGGSLGEQFF.